This entry concerns a single T cell receptor beta chain. Its antigen is still unknown. The CDR3 contains 14 residues. Germline CDR1 reads MNHEY; CDR2 reads SMNVEV (reference sequence). Trimming removed 0 bases from V and 7 bases from J, with 10 bases in between. Profiling relied on immunoSEQ multiplex PCR, and the TCRdb table lists in-frame clones only, not all of them. The sample lists 70,000 to 95,000 clones, around 97% occurring once. This specimen comes from a study of siplizumab effects on memory and regulatory T cells. Study-wide results and limits: The mapping of alloreactive clones to unstimulated subsets covered only a minor fraction of them. Mappable alloreactive CD4+ clones were on average around 67% Treg-derived with siplizumab, 25% to 30% in controls. Apparently more diverse than memory cells, naive T cells also seemed major alloresponse contributors.

The sequenced material came from naive CD4+ T cells sorted from blood. The sequence was obtained from a human donor in good health. This sequence joins TRBV27 and TRBJ1-5, with D perhaps TRBD1 (5 bases). The DNA for the CDR3 is TGTGCCAGCAGTTTATCCAGGGTTGGGCAGCCCCAGCATTTT. It translates to CASSLSRVGQPQHF.